This passage covers 20 T cell receptor beta chains from one sample sequenced in a study of T cells after yellow fever vaccination. TCRdb used MiXCR to reprocess the 5' RACE reads, holding one entry per CDR3 protein. Seen here are hundreds of thousands of distinct CDR3 sequences, around 12% observed once, and the top ten hold 2.5% to 4%. This material consisted of CD4+ T cells sorted from PBMCs, taken 15 days after the yellow fever booster vaccination. The receptors shown here come from a man between 18 and 29 years old who received the YFV17D yellow fever vaccine.

This clonotype was recorded many times. The chain recombines TRBV6-5 with TRBJ2-2; D perhaps matches TRBD1 (6 bases). Trimming removed 2 bases from V and 5 bases from J, with 12 bases in between. The CDR3 consists of 15 residues. Germline V gene data show CDR1 as MNHEY and CDR2 as SVGAGI. Here the CDR3 DNA reads TGTGCCAGCAGTTACGGGATGGGGGCGACCGGGGAGCTGTTTTTT. This gives the protein CASSYGMGATGELFF.

The chain is built from TRBV14 and TRBJ1-3; unclear D gene. The CDR3 extends over 15 amino acids. Trimming stripped 3 bases from V and 0 bases from J, with 9 bases between. Germline V gives CDR1 SGHDN, CDR2 FVKESK. CDR3 coding DNA: TGTGCCAGCAGCCAGAACTACCACTCTGGAAACACCATATATTTT. This codes for CASSQNYHSGNTIYF.

This clonotype was counted between two and nine times. The rearrangement links TRBV24-1 to TRBJ2-1; D is unclear. Germline V CDR1 and CDR2: KGHDR, SFDVKD. The CDR3 totals 12 residues. Trimming pared 1 base from V and 7 bases from J, leaving 4 bases between. This CDR3 reads CATSDFRNEQFF. CDR3 coding DNA: TGTGCCACCAGTGATTTCCGAAATGAGCAGTTCTTC.

This clonotype appeared a few times. This chain links TRBV3-1 with TRBJ1-1; no definite D call. The CDR3 sequence is 13 residues long. Per germline, CDR1 LGHDT and CDR2 YNNKEL (reference sequence). Trimming stripped 5 bases from V and 4 bases from J, with 11 bases between. The CDR3 spells CASSRVKGTEAFF. CDR3 nucleotide sequence: TGTGCCAGCAGCAGGGTCAAGGGCACTGAAGCTTTCTTT. Looking up the rest from reference TRBV3-1 and TRBJ1-1 gives the full variable domain: DTAVSQTPKYLVTQMGNDKSIKCEQNLGHDTMYWYKQDSKKFLKIMFSYNNKELIINETVPNRFSPKSPDKAHLNLHINSLELGDSAVYFCASSRVKGTEAFFGQGTRLTVV.

This clonotype was observed a few times. The chain uses TRBV5-4 and TRBJ2-4; D remains unclear. CDR1 and CDR2 (germline): SGHNT, YYREEE (reference sequence). The length of the CDR3 is 11 residues. The ends were cut back, 0 bases at V and 7 bases at J, with 2 bases in the middle. CDR3 DNA: TGTGCCAGCAGCTTGGGGAACATTCAGTACTTC. This gives the protein CASSLGNIQYF.

The chain recombines TRBV7-2 with TRBJ2-7, with TRBD2 identical over 8 bases. CDR3 length: 15 amino acids. V trimming: 0 bases; J trimming: 2 bases; junction bases outside the gene matches: 3. Germline V gene data show CDR1 as SGHTA and CDR2 as FQGNSA. The CDR3 spells CASSLAGGDPYEQYV. The CDR3 DNA sequence: TGTGCCAGCAGCTTAGCCGGGGGGGATCCCTACGAGCAGTACGTC.

For this clonotype: Mismatch with germline at one junction end may stem from a read error. The chain carries TRBV2 and TRBJ2-1, with TRBD2 matching over 9 bases. This CDR3 region has 15 residues. Germline V gene data show CDR1 as SNHLY and CDR2 as FYNNEI. The CDR3 sequence is CASREGGGAVHEQFF. The CDR3 bases are TGTGCCAGCAGGGAAGGCGGGGGGGCTGTCCATGAGCAGTTCTTC.

This clonotype has a count of ten or more. V is TRBV7-2 and J is TRBJ2-3; D unresolved. The CDR3 length is 14 residues. Looked up from germline, CDR1 is SGHTA and CDR2 is FQGNSA. Trimming removed 5 bases at V and 4 bases at J, with 13 bases between. The CDR3 DNA sequence: TGTGCCAGCAGCCCGCAACAATTTTCAGATACGCAGTATTTT. This sequence encodes CASSPQQFSDTQYF.

This clonotype was observed a handful of times. The V and J genes are TRBV6-1 and TRBJ2-4; the D is unclear. V gave up 6 bases and J gave up 7 bases, with 10 bases separating them. This CDR3 is 12 amino acids long. Germline V gives CDR1 MNHNS, CDR2 SASEGT. This CDR3 reads CASSVDPNIQYF. The CDR3 bases are TGTGCCAGCAGCGTTGACCCTAACATTCAGTACTTC.

The rearrangement joins TRBV4-2 to TRBJ2-3, with TRBD2 identical over 10 bases. The CDR3 is made up of 15 amino acids. The V gene's germline CDR1 is LGHNA and CDR2 YNFKEQ. Trimming cost V 4 bases and J 3 bases; bases outside gene matches: 4. CDR3 region: CASSRGLAVTDTQYF. CDR3 sequence (DNA): TGTGCCAGCAGCCGTGGACTAGCGGTTACAGATACGCAGTATTTT.

V usage is TRBV7-2 and J usage is TRBJ2-5, with no clear D. Trimming removed 3 bases at V and 5 bases at J, with 7 bases between. The CDR3 is made up of 12 amino acids. Germline CDR1 and CDR2: SGHTA and FQGNSA. As DNA, the CDR3 is TGTGCCAGCAGCTTCGGCCTCGAGACCCAGTACTTC. Encoded protein: CASSFGLETQYF. Looking up the rest from reference TRBV7-2 and TRBJ2-5 gives the full variable domain: GAGVSQSPSNKVTEKGKDVELRCDPISGHTALYWYRQSLGQGLEFLIYFQGNSAPDKSGLPSDRFSAERTGGSVSTLTIQRTQQEDSAVYLCASSFGLETQYFGPGTRLLVL.

This clonotype appeared a few times. The V call is TRBV29-1, the J call TRBJ2-2; 8 bases are a match to TRBD2. Germline CDR1 is SQVTM and CDR2 is ANQGSEA. CDR3 length: 13 residues. Trimming took 6 bases from V and 4 from J; bases not matched to a gene: 4. CDR3 DNA: TGCAGCGTCGGGGGGGCGAGCACCGGGGAGCTGTTTTTT. Translation: CSVGGASTGELFF.

This clonotype was observed a handful of times. The gene calls are TRBV9 and TRBJ2-7, with a possible D match to TRBD1 (6 bases). This CDR3 is 15 amino acids long. Germline CDR1 SGDLS, CDR2 YYNGEE. Trimming left V 4 bases short and J 0 bases short, with 14 bases between. CDR3 sequence reads: CASSPSGTISYEQYF. The CDR3 nucleotides are TGTGCCAGCAGCCCGTCCGGGACAATCTCCTACGAGCAGTACTTC. The full variable domain, with the rest looked up from reference TRBV9 and TRBJ2-7, is DSGVTQTPKHLITATGQRVTLRCSPRSGDLSVYWYQQSLDQGLQFLIQYYNGEERAKGNILERFSAQQFPDLHSELNLSSLELGDSALYFCASSPSGTISYEQYFGPGTRLTVT.

This clonotype was recorded a few times. The rearrangement uses TRBV18 and TRBJ1-2; perhaps TRBD1 as D (5 bases). CDR1 is KGHSH, CDR2 LQKENI, per germline. Trimming cost V 6 bases and J 3 bases, with 17 bases left between them. The CDR3 covers 15 residues. CDR3 loop: CASSPSLDMDYGYTF. CDR3 coding DNA: TGTGCCAGCTCTCCTTCTCTGGACATGGACTATGGCTACACCTTC.

This clonotype was observed a handful of times. The chain combines TRBV7-9 with TRBJ2-3, with TRBD1 matching over 9 bases. The CDR3 consists of 15 residues. The V segment lost 6 bases and the J segment 4 bases; nucleotides outside the gene matches: 8. Germline loops: CDR1 SEHNR, CDR2 FQNEAQ (reference sequence). This chain's CDR3 is CASRISGTGSDTQYF. CDR3 in DNA: TGTGCCAGCAGAATATCAGGGACAGGGTCAGATACGCAGTATTTT.

The chain links TRBV6-2 or TRBV6-3 to TRBJ1-5; D is uncertain. From germline, CDR1 is MNHEY and CDR2 SVGEGT. The CDR3 covers 13 residues. V lost 2 bases and J 6 bases, leaving 8 bases between the germline ends. CDR3 protein: CASSYVVGQPQHF. The CDR3 coding sequence is TGTGCCAGCAGTTACGTGGTGGGTCAGCCCCAGCATTTT.

This chain joins TRBV7-2 and TRBJ2-1; perhaps D is TRBD1 or TRBD2 (5 bases each). Germline V CDR1 and CDR2: SGHTA, FQGNSA. V dropped 5 bases and J dropped 2 bases, with 13 bases sitting between them. The CDR3 totals 15 residues. The CDR3 DNA is TGTGCCAGCAGCCCGCAAGGGGAGCCCTACAATGAGCAGTTCTTC. Protein sequence: CASSPQGEPYNEQFF.

The chain uses TRBV7-2 and TRBJ1-6; the match to TRBD1 covers 7 bases. There are 13 residues in the CDR3. Looked up from germline, CDR1 is SGHTA and CDR2 is FQGNSA. V lost 5 bases, J lost 11 bases, and 6 bases stayed unmatched. CDR3 nucleotides: TGTGCCAGCAGCCCCGGACAGGACCCACCCCTCCACTTT. Its translation is CASSPGQDPPLHF.

This clonotype was counted a few times. The chain combines TRBV10-1 with TRBJ1-1; 7 nucleotides align to TRBD1. CDR1 is WNHNN and CDR2 is SYGVQD in the germline V gene (reference sequence). The trim removed 4 bases at V and 7 bases at J, leaving 9 bases unmatched. CDR3 length equals 14 residues. The CDR3 region is CASSVTGSPIEAFF. The DNA of the CDR3 is TGCGCCAGCAGTGTGACAGGGAGCCCTATTGAAGCTTTCTTT.

The chain is built from TRBV12-3 or TRBV12-4 and TRBJ2-3, with D perhaps TRBD1 (5 bases). V shed 5 bases and J shed 10 bases, with 16 bases lying between them. The CDR3 spans 13 residues. CDR3 nucleotide sequence: TGTGCCAGCAGTCCTGGGCTAGGGGTTGCGCAGTATTTT. This gives the protein CASSPGLGVAQYF.